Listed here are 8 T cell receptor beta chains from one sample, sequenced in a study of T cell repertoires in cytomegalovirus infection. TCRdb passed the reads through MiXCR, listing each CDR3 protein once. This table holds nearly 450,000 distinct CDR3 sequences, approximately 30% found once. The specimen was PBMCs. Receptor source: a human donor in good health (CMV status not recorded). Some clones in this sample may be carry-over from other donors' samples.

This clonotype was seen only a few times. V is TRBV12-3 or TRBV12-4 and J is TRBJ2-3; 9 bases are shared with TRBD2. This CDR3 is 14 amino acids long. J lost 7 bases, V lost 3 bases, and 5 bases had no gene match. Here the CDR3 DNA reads TGTGCCAGCAGTTTTGCGGGGGGGCCGCATACGCAGTATTTT. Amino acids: CASSFAGGPHTQYF.

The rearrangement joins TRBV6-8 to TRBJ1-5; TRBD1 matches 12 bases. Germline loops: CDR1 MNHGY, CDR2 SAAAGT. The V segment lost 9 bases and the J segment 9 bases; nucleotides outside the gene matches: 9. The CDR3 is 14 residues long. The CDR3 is CASSPGQGARPQHF. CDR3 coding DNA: TGTGCCAGTTCACCGGGACAGGGGGCTCGGCCCCAGCATTTT.

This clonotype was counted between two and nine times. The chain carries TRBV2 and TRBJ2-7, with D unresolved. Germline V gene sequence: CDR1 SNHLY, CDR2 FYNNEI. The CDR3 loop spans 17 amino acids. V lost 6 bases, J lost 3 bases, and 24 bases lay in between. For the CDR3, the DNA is TGTGCCAGCAGCGATTCCCTGGGCGTATTCAAGAACTACGAGCAGTACTTC. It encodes CASSDSLGVFKNYEQYF.

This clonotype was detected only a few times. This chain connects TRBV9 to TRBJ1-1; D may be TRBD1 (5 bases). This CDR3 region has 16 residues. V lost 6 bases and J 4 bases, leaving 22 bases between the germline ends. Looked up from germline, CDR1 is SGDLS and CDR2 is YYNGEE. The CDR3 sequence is CASIRLQGFSVTEAFF. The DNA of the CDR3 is TGTGCCAGCATCCGTCTTCAGGGTTTCTCGGTCACTGAAGCTTTCTTT. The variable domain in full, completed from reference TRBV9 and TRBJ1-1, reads DSGVTQTPKHLITATGQRVTLRCSPRSGDLSVYWYQQSLDQGLQFLIQYYNGEERAKGNILERFSAQQFPDLHSELNLSSLELGDSALYFCASIRLQGFSVTEAFFGQGTRLTVV.

The CDR3 bases are TGTGCCAGCAGTCTTAAGCACACAGGGAGGACTGAAGCTTTCTTT. Translated, it gives CASSLKHTGRTEAFF. The genes are TRBV12-3 or TRBV12-4 and TRBJ1-1; D might be TRBD1 (6 bases). Deletions cut 5 bases from V and 5 bases from J, with 18 bases between. The CDR3 is 15 amino acids.

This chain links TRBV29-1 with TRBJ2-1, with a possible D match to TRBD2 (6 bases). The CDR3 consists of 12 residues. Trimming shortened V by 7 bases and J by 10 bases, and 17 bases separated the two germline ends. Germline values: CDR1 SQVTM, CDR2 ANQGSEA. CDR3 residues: CSGGLSLPEQFF. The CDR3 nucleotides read TGCAGCGGGGGACTTTCCCTTCCGGAGCAGTTCTTC.

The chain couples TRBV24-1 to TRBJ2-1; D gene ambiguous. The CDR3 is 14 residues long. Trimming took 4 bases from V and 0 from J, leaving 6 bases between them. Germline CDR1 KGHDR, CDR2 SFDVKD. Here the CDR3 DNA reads TGTGCCACCAGTGACTATGGCTCCTACAATGAGCAGTTCTTC. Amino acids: CATSDYGSYNEQFF.

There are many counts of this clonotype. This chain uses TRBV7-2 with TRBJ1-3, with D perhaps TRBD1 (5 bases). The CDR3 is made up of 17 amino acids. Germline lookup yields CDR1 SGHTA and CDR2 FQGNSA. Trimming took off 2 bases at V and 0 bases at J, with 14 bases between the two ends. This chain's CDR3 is CASSLKGRQISGNTIYF. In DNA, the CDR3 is TGTGCCAGCAGCTTAAAGGGGCGACAGATCTCTGGAAACACCATATATTTT. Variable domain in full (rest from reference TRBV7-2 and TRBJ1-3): GAGVSQSPSNKVTEKGKDVELRCDPISGHTALYWYRQSLGQGLEFLIYFQGNSAPDKSGLPSDRFSAERTGGSVSTLTIQRTQQEDSAVYLCASSLKGRQISGNTIYFGEGSWLTVV.